The clone carrying this T cell receptor beta chain was counted between two and nine times. As yet, its antigen is unknown. Sample treatment: oral pan-JAK inhibitor, 5-10 mg twice daily. The study team obtained lesional scalp punch biopsies and peripheral blood from alopecia areata patients. It was from PBMCs that CD4+ and CD8+ T cells were sorted. These data originate in a study of CD8+ T cells in alopecia areata. Study findings and constraints: Sequences from scalp samples also cover resident alphabeta T cells of normal skin. Affected lesional scalp, above all in alopecia totalis/universalis, was more clonal than normal scalp.

V was pared by 5 bases and J by 3 bases, with 7 bases of the junction left unmatched. The CDR3 has 15 residues. The germline V gene encodes CDR1 SGHVS and CDR2 FNYEAQ. Reverse transcription of extracted RNA yielded cDNA, which provided the sequencing template. Libraries were prepared by immunoSEQ multiplex PCR; TCRdb keeps only in-frame clonotypes and omits some of them. Of around 99,000 clones in the sample, around 83% were seen once. Sample: CD8+ T cells sorted from blood, taken at week 24, from a patient treated with tofacitinib. This sequence joins TRBV7-6 and TRBJ2-3, with 8 bases fitting TRBD1. This receptor was taken from a human donor with alopecia areata. The CDR3 here is CASSRTGILTDTQYF. The CDR3 coding sequence is TGTGCCAGCAGCCGGACAGGGATTCTTACAGATACGCAGTATTTT.